Below, 28 T cell receptor gamma chains from the same sample are listed, as sequenced in a study of γδ T cells in repeated Plasmodium falciparum infection. Vgamma9/Vdelta2+ and Vdelta2-negative gammadelta T cells were flow-sorted from PBMC for bulk sequencing. TCRdb re-called clones from the multiplex PCR reads via CATT. The sample contains 20,000 to 30,000 gamma-chain clones, over 2.5% of which appear only once. The specimen sequenced was gamma-delta T cells from blood. These receptors all come from a pool of human donors (malaria-infected and uninfected, not separated).

This clone was detected many times. The J gene is TRGJ1 or TRGJ2, the V gene TRGV9. Germline CDR1 reads GITISATS; CDR2 reads ISYDGTV (reference sequence). CDR3 length equals 15 residues. V lost 3 bases, J lost 2 bases, and 10 bases stayed unmatched. The CDR3 DNA reads TGTGCCTTGTGGGAGTTGTCATGGGATTATTATAAGAAACTCTTT. It translates to CALWELSWDYYKKLF.

There are a few counts of this clone. This sequence is one base from a far larger clone and is likely a read error. In the same sample, other DNA sequences code for this CDR3. The rearrangement uses TRGV9 and TRGJ1 or TRGJ2. TCRdb records no J gene; here it was assigned by comparing the DNA to germline. The CDR3 is 15 residues long. Germline CDR1 and CDR2: GITISATS and ISYDGTV (reference sequence). The DNA of the CDR3 is TGTGCCTTGTGGGAGGAATTTTCGAATTATTACAAGAAACTCTTT. It is translated as CALWEEFSNYYKKLF.

This clone showed up many times. A far larger clone is one nucleotide away, so this likely arose from a read error. This same CDR3 is encoded by further DNA sequences in the sample. The chain is built from TRGV4 and TRGJ1 or TRGJ2. TCRdb records no J gene; here it was assigned by comparing the DNA to germline. The CDR3 length is 14 residues. The germline gives CDR1 EGSTGY, CDR2 YDSYTSSV. The CDR3 protein is CATWDGRVNYKKLF. The CDR3 bases are TGTGCCACCTGGGATGGGCGGGTGAATTACAAGAAACTCTTT.

This clone has a count of ten or more. The protein TCRdb gives is from a much larger clone and does not agree with this DNA's translation at residue 5, likely a read error; the protein shown here comes from the DNA. V gene TRGV9 combines with J gene TRGJ1 or TRGJ2. No J gene is reported in TCRdb; it was inferred here by comparing the DNA with germline. CDR3 size: 14 residues. Germline CDR1 and CDR2: GITISATS and ISYDGTV (reference sequence). V shed 5 bases and J 8 bases; nucleotides not matched to a gene: 15. CDR3 bases: TGTGCCTTGTGGGGGTTGTACCCCCAGGATAAGAAACTCTTT. Amino acid sequence: CALWGLYPQDKKLF.

This clone appeared many times. Translating this DNA gives a protein that differs at residue 6 from the TCRdb one, which belongs to a much larger clone; a read error is likely, and the protein shown is this translation. The chain carries TRGV9 and TRGJP. TCRdb does not report a J gene; here it was assigned by matching the DNA to germline references. The J segment lost 7 bases and the V segment lost 6 bases, leaving 6 bases of the junction unmatched. CDR3 size: 15 residues. Germline V gene lookup returns CDR1 GITISATS and CDR2 ISYDGTV (reference sequence). CDR3 DNA: TGTGCCTTGTGGAACATGGAGTTGGGCAAAAAAATCAAGGTATTT. Its protein product is CALWNMELGKKIKVF.

In regard to this clone: A far larger clone is a single base away, which makes a read error likely. Because the CDR3's place on the DNA is in doubt, the DNA is left out and the CDR3 is given as listed by TCRdb. V gene assignment gives TRGV2, but the J gene was left uncalled. Germline CDR1 is EGSNGY and CDR2 is YDSYNSKV. The CDR3 length equals 28 residues, ends included. CDR3: CATWDDRNSLAVEQHLLSQVSIGRIQHF.

This clone has a count of ten or more. A far larger clone is off by one base, so a read error is likely. The sample contains more than one DNA sequence encoding this CDR3. The V gene is TRGV4, the J gene TRGJ1 or TRGJ2. Germline CDR1 reads EGSTGY; CDR2 reads YDSYTSSV. The CDR3 spans 11 residues. CDR3 coding DNA: TGTGCTACCTGGGACCGATATAAGAAACTCTTT. Protein sequence: CATWDRYKKLF.

The table lists this clone with many counts. TCRdb has a much larger clone's protein, which differs at residue 3 from the translation of this DNA, likely because of a read error; what is shown is the protein translated from the DNA. V usage is TRGV2 and J usage is TRGJ1 or TRGJ2. TCRdb lists no J gene, so it was determined here by aligning the DNA to germline. The CDR3 is 14 amino acids. CDR1 and CDR2 from the germline V gene are EGSNGY and YDSYNSKV. The chain's CDR3 is CAAWDLENYYKKLF. The DNA for the CDR3 is TGTGCCGCCTGGGACCTCGAGAATTATTATAAGAAACTCTTT.

This clone was seen repeatedly, ten times or more. This DNA's translation differs at residue 7 from TCRdb's protein, which comes from a much larger clone; a read error is likely, and the protein shown is translated from the DNA. A V gene of TRGV9 was called, but no J gene was assigned. The length of the CDR3 is 9 residues. Germline V gene data show CDR1 as GITISATS and CDR2 as ISYDGTV (reference sequence). The CDR3 here is CALLDKELF. Written as DNA, the CDR3 is TGTGCCTTGTTGGATAAGGAACTCTTT.

The table lists this clone with many counts. A read error is likely here: a far larger clone is one base away. The V gene is TRGV9, the J gene TRGJ1 or TRGJ2. Germline V lookup: CDR1 GITISATS, CDR2 ISYDGTV (reference sequence). The CDR3 is 10 residues long. The CDR3 loop is CALWELQKLF. The DNA for the CDR3 is TGTGCCCTGTGGGAGTTGCAGAAACTCTTT.

This clone was detected many times. TCRdb's entry gives the protein of a much larger clone, which mismatches this DNA's translation at residue 10, likely from a read error; the protein reported here is translated from the DNA. This chain joins TRGV3 and TRGJ1 or TRGJ2. Germline V gives CDR1 VTNTFY, CDR2 YDVSTARD (reference sequence). The ends lost 0 bases at V and 8 bases at J; junction bases unmatched: 10. The CDR3 length is 14 residues. The CDR3 reads CATWDRPEYDKKLF. DNA for the CDR3: TGTGCCACCTGGGACAGGCCAGAATATGATAAGAAACTCTTT.

This clone has ten or more counts. TCRdb's protein for this DNA is that of a much larger clone and differs from the translation at residue 4, likely a read error; the protein shown is the DNA translation. V usage is TRGV2 and J usage is TRGJ1 or TRGJ2. The J gene, missing from TCRdb, was assigned here through DNA to germline matching. CDR3 length: 15 residues. Per the germline V gene, CDR1 is EGSNGY and CDR2 is YDSYNSKV. The CDR3 DNA is TGTGCCACCCGGGACGGGCCAGAGAAGTATTATAAGAAACTCTTT. This sequence encodes CATRDGPEKYYKKLF.

This clone rates as medium-sized. The chain carries TRGV9 and TRGJ1 or TRGJ2. This CDR3 contains 16 residues. The J segment lost 2 bases and the V segment lost 2 bases, leaving 12 bases of the junction unmatched. Germline V CDR1 and CDR2: GITISATS, ISYDGTV (reference sequence). Written as DNA, the CDR3 is TGTGCCTTGTGGGAGGCAAAAGTTGGGTATTATTATAAGAAACTCTTT. Protein: CALWEAKVGYYYKKLF.

At least ten counts were recorded for this clone. The chain is built from TRGV3 and TRGJ1 or TRGJ2. This CDR3 region has 11 residues. Germline V gene data show CDR1 as VTNTFY and CDR2 as YDVSTARD (reference sequence). J was trimmed by 5 bases and V by 5 bases; bases with no gene match: 3. CDR3 bases: TGTGCCACCTGGGTTCATTATAAGAAACTCTTT. Its translation: CATWVHYKKLF.

In its sample, this clone was seen a few times. TCRdb pairs this DNA with a much larger clone's protein that differs at residue 4, likely a read error; the protein shown was translated from the DNA. At the DNA level, this CDR3 is encoded by other sequences in the same sample as well. This chain joins TRGV5 and TRGJ1 or TRGJ2. TCRdb does not report a J gene; here it was assigned by matching the DNA to germline references. In germline, CDR1 is VINAFY, CDR2 YDVSNSKD. The CDR3 contains 14 residues. CDR3 amino acids: CATRDRRRYYKKLF. In DNA, the CDR3 is TGTGCCACCCGGGACAGGCGGCGGTATTATAAGAAACTCTTT.

This clone was detected many times. The protein given by TCRdb reflects a much larger clone and differs at residue 4 from this DNA's translation, likely from a read error; the protein shown is the DNA's translation. The V call is TRGV2, the J call TRGJ1 or TRGJ2. This CDR3 contains 13 residues. CDR1 EGSNGY and CDR2 YDSYNSKV come from the germline V gene. The CDR3 spells CATRDPNYYKKLF. The CDR3 DNA follows: TGTGCCACCCGGGACCCGAATTATTATAAGAAACTCTTT.

This clone showed up just a few times. The amino acid sequence in TCRdb belongs to a much larger clone and departs from this DNA's translation at residue 3, likely a sequencing read error; the sequence shown is translated from the DNA. This rearrangement joins TRGV8 to TRGJ1 or TRGJ2. TCRdb gives no J gene; it was assigned here by matching the DNA to germline. Germline V gene sequence: CDR1 VENAVY, CDR2 YDSYNSRV. This CDR3 is 10 amino acids long. V lost 12 bases and J lost 9; bases outside the gene matches: 11. CDR3 sequence reads: CAAGSPKKLF. In DNA form, the CDR3 reads TGTGCCGCCGGGTCCCCTAAGAAACTCTTT.

In its sample, this clone was seen many times. A read error likely explains why the TCRdb protein, taken from a much larger clone, differs from this DNA's translation at residue 12; the protein shown is translated from the DNA. The chain recombines TRGV4 with TRGJP1. TCRdb is silent on the J gene; assignment here came from matching the DNA to germline. CDR1 and CDR2 from the germline V gene are EGSTGY and YDSYTSSV. The CDR3 covers 15 residues. The CDR3 DNA sequence: TGTGCCACCTGGGGAATCTATACCACTGGTTGGCTCAAGATATTT. The encoded protein is CATWGIYTTGWLKIF.

This clone was recorded a few times. TCRdb's protein, taken from a much larger clone, differs from this DNA's translation at residue 4, likely owing to a read error; the protein displayed comes from the DNA. Other DNA sequences in the same sample also yield this CDR3. V is TRGV9 and J is TRGJP. TCRdb supplies no J gene; here it was assigned by aligning the nucleotide sequence to germline. Germline CDR1 GITISATS, CDR2 ISYDGTV (reference sequence). The CDR3 spans 17 residues. V lost 7 bases to trimming and J lost 4 bases; unmatched junction nucleotides: 10. CDR3 protein: CALCEGKQELGKKIKVF. The CDR3 nucleotides are TGTGCCTTGTGTGAAGGAAAACAAGAGTTGGGCAAAAAAATCAAGGTATTT.

The sample holds a few counts of this clone. A far bigger clonotype differs at one base, so this is likely a read error. Because the CDR3's place on the DNA is in doubt, the DNA is left out and the CDR3 is given as listed by TCRdb. The same CDR3 is also encoded by other DNA sequences in this sample. The V segment is TRGV9, and no J call was made. The CDR3 contains 27 residues when both ends are counted. Germline V lookup: CDR1 GITISATS, CDR2 ISYDGTV (reference sequence). The CDR3 loop reads CALFQRNSLAVEQHLLSQVSIGRIQHF.

In this sample, this clone turned up many times. This rearrangement joins TRGV4 to TRGJ1 or TRGJ2. As TCRdb names no J gene, one was assigned here on the basis of a DNA match to germline. Trimming at V came to 1 base and at J to 3 bases, leaving 9 bases not matched to a gene. The V gene's germline CDR1 is EGSTGY and CDR2 YDSYTSSV. This CDR3 contains 15 residues. CDR3 sequence reads: CATWDGPALYYKKLF. The CDR3 DNA reads TGTGCCACCTGGGATGGACCCGCCCTTTATTATAAGAAACTCTTT.

This clone showed up many times. A read error likely explains this, since a far larger clone differs by one base. Additional DNA sequences in this sample encode the identical CDR3. The V call is TRGV9, the J call TRGJP. TCRdb is silent on the J gene; assignment here came from matching the DNA to germline. Per the germline V gene, CDR1 is GITISATS and CDR2 is ISYDGTV (reference sequence). CDR3 length: 15 amino acids. In DNA, the CDR3 is TGTGCCTTGTGGGAGTTAAAGTTGGGCAAAAAGATCAAGGTATTT. Amino acid sequence: CALWELKLGKKIKVF.

As for this clone: Sequence at one end of the junction differs from germline and may be a read error. V is TRGV4 and J is TRGJ1 or TRGJ2. No J segment appears in TCRdb, so it was assigned here by matching the sequence to germline. CDR1 and CDR2 (germline): EGSTGY, YDSYTSSV. CDR3 length: 18 amino acids. Here the CDR3 reads CANWDGLSPGVYYYKKLF. CDR3 nucleotides: TGTGCCAACTGGGATGGGCTAAGTCCTGGGGTATATTATTATAAGAAACTCTTT.

This clone was detected many times. TCRdb's entry gives the protein of a much larger clone, which mismatches this DNA's translation at residue 7, likely from a read error; the protein reported here is translated from the DNA. Here the V gene is TRGV2, but the J gene went uncalled. In germline, CDR1 is EGSNGY, CDR2 YDSYNSKV. This CDR3 has 14 residues. The CDR3 sequence: CATWDASVKGFQLF. The CDR3 DNA reads TGTGCCACCTGGGACGCATCCGTTAAAGGCTTTCAGCTCTTT.

This clone was picked up many times. The rearrangement joins TRGV9 to TRGJ1 or TRGJ2. The germline V gene has CDR1 GITISATS and CDR2 ISYDGTV (reference sequence). This CDR3 spans 13 amino acids. V shed 4 bases and J 7 bases; nucleotides not matched to a gene: 10. CDR3 sequence: CALWEPERYKKLF. The CDR3 nucleotides read TGTGCCTTGTGGGAACCCGAGAGGTATAAGAAACTCTTT.

This clone appeared a few times. The TCRdb record carries a much larger clone's protein, which differs from this DNA's translation at residue 5; a read error is the likely cause, and the protein listed here is the DNA translation. This chain uses TRGV9 with TRGJ1 or TRGJ2. TCRdb is silent on the J gene; assignment here came from matching the DNA to germline. In germline, CDR1 is GITISATS, CDR2 ISYDGTV (reference sequence). The CDR3 contains 11 residues. J was trimmed by 9 bases and V by 5 bases; bases with no gene match: 7. In nucleotides, the CDR3 is TGTGCCTTGTGGGGGTTCTTTAAGAAACTCTTT. Translating gives CALWGFFKKLF.

This clone has only one observation. The chain carries TRGV3 and TRGJP2. TCRdb is silent on the J gene; assignment here came from matching the DNA to germline. From germline, CDR1 is VTNTFY and CDR2 YDVSTARD (reference sequence). The CDR3 sequence is 18 residues long. V lost 0 bases to trimming and J lost 3 bases; unmatched junction nucleotides: 13. The DNA of the CDR3 is TGTGCCACCTGGGACAGGCTTTACGTGGGTCGTAGTGATTGGATCAAGACGTTT. Encoded protein: CATWDRLYVGRSDWIKTF.

Notes on this clone: It is unclear where the CDR3 begins or ends on the DNA, so no DNA is shown, and the CDR3 is as TCRdb lists it. The V gene call reads TRGV5; no J gene was called. The CDR3 is 31 residues long, counting both termini. Germline CDR1 and CDR2: VINAFY and YDVSNSKD. The CDR3 sequence is CATWDTPQRRNSLAVEQHLLSQVSIGRIQHF.